One and the same sample provided the 11 T cell receptor beta chains below, sequenced in a study of control samples from healthy donors and cancer patients (TCRdb year 2020). Library prep was done by the immunoSEQ multiplex PCR assay. TCRdb holds this immuneACCESS table with in-frame rearrangements only. Some clones are missing; in checked studies, unresolved V genes explain under half, and the rest has no known cause. The sample records over 100,000 clones, around nine tenths of which are singletons. Of the sample, roughly 2.5% falls within the top ten clones. Sequencing input: blood. The source of these receptors is a man aged 35 to 55 in good health.

The chain uses TRBV6-5 and TRBJ2-4; possibly TRBD1 or TRBD2 for D (6 bases each). The V end was cut by 7 bases, the J end by 11 bases, with 18 bases between. Germline assignment: CDR1 MNHEY and CDR2 SVGAGI. The CDR3 covers 13 residues. The CDR3 here is CASTVPGAMVQYF. CDR3 nucleotide sequence: TGTGCCAGCACCGTACCGGGGGCCATGGTTCAGTACTTC.

The chain has TRBV7-3 and TRBJ2-5, with 11 positions matching TRBD1. The V gene's germline CDR1 is SGHTA and CDR2 FQGTGA. V shed 3 bases, J shed 4 bases, and the junction held 4 bases outside the gene matches. This CDR3 is built from 15 residues. CDR3 sequence reads: CASSLTGTGGETQYF. The DNA of the CDR3 is TGTGCCAGCAGCTTGACCGGGACAGGGGGAGAGACCCAGTACTTC.

The V gene is TRBV29-1, the J gene TRBJ1-3, with 7 bases identical to TRBD1. Germline loops: CDR1 SQVTM, CDR2 ANQGSEA. This CDR3 contains 13 residues. V lost 8 bases to trimming and J lost 4 bases; unmatched junction nucleotides: 8. Written as DNA, the CDR3 is TGCAGCACCGCGACAGGGATGGGAAACACCATATATTTT. Residues: CSTATGMGNTIYF.

This CDR3 reads CASSLGIGEVSSYNEQFF. The CDR3 nucleotides are TGTGCCAGCAGCTTAGGTATAGGTGAGGTGTCTTCCTACAATGAGCAGTTCTTC. The V gene is TRBV7-6, the J gene TRBJ2-1; no definite D call. The V gene lost 1 base and the J gene lost 1 base, with 17 bases spanning the gap. Germline V lookup: CDR1 SGHVS, CDR2 FNYEAQ. CDR3 length equals 18 residues.

This clone was seen a few times. The chain employs TRBV30 and TRBJ2-7; a weak D match, TRBD2 (6 bases). Trimming shortened V by 1 base and J by 6 bases, and 10 bases separated the two germline ends. The length of the CDR3 is 12 residues. CDR1 GTSNPN and CDR2 SVGIG come from the germline V gene (reference sequence). The CDR3 DNA is TGTGCCTGGAGTGGACTAGGGCGCGAGCAGTACTTC. It yields the protein CAWSGLGREQYF.

This chain uses TRBV6-1 with TRBJ1-1; D gene uncertain. The CDR3 consists of 14 residues. Germline V gene sequence: CDR1 MNHNS, CDR2 SASEGT. V was pared by 2 bases and J by 1 base, with 8 bases between. In nucleotides, the CDR3 is TGTGCCAGCAGTGAATGGCGCGGGAACACTGAAGCTTTCTTT. This sequence encodes CASSEWRGNTEAFF.

The chain links TRBV5-4 to TRBJ1-2, with D perhaps matching TRBD1 (6 bases). This CDR3 region has 13 residues. Germline CDR1 SGHNT, CDR2 YYREEE (reference sequence). The V and J ends lost 2 bases and 4 bases respectively, with 9 bases between them. DNA of the CDR3: TGTGCCAGCAGCTTCGGGGGCGGCTATGGCTACACCTTC. Amino acid sequence: CASSFGGGYGYTF.

The rearrangement uses TRBV14 and TRBJ1-4; D possibly corresponds to TRBD1 (5 bases). The germline CDR1 and CDR2 sequences are SGHDN and FVKESK. There are 15 residues in the CDR3. Between the trimmed V and J ends, which lost 0 bases and 8 bases, there was a span of 13 bases. Written as DNA, the CDR3 is TGTGCCAGCAGCCAAGATGGGGGGGTACGAGAAAAACTGTTTTTT. Translated, it gives CASSQDGGVREKLFF.

This clone was observed a single time. In DNA form, the CDR3 reads TGTGCCAGCAGCCAAGATCGGGGACAGGGGTACGAGCAGTACTTC. Encoded protein: CASSQDRGQGYEQYF. The genes are TRBV4-2 and TRBJ2-7, with 10 bases that match TRBD1. This CDR3 is 15 amino acids long. V was pared by 0 bases and J by 4 bases, with 3 bases of the junction left unmatched. In germline, CDR1 is LGHNA, CDR2 YNFKEQ.

In regard to this clone: Mismatch with germline at one junction end may stem from a read error. The chain employs TRBV4-2 and TRBJ1-6; D call uncertain. CDR1 is LGHNA and CDR2 is YNFKEQ in the germline V gene. This CDR3 is built from 16 residues. The CDR3 sequence is CASSKELSSYNSPLHF. The CDR3 DNA sequence: TGTGCCAGCAGCAAAGAACTCTCCTCCTATAATTCACCCCTCCACTTT.

This sequence joins TRBV18 and TRBJ2-5, with 7 positions matching TRBD2. Trimming at V came to 4 bases and at J to 2 bases, leaving 1 base not matched to a gene. The CDR3 covers 13 residues. Per the germline V gene, CDR1 is KGHSH and CDR2 is LQKENI. CDR3 DNA: TGTGCCAGCTCACGGGACTATCAAGAGACCCAGTACTTC. Amino acid sequence: CASSRDYQETQYF. Complete variable domain (other parts from reference TRBV18 and TRBJ2-5): NAGVMQNPRHLVRRRGQEARLRCSPMKGHSHVYWYRQLPEEGLKFMVYLQKENIIDESGMPKERFSAEFPKEGPSILRIQQVVRGDSAAYFCASSRDYQETQYFGPGTRLLVL.